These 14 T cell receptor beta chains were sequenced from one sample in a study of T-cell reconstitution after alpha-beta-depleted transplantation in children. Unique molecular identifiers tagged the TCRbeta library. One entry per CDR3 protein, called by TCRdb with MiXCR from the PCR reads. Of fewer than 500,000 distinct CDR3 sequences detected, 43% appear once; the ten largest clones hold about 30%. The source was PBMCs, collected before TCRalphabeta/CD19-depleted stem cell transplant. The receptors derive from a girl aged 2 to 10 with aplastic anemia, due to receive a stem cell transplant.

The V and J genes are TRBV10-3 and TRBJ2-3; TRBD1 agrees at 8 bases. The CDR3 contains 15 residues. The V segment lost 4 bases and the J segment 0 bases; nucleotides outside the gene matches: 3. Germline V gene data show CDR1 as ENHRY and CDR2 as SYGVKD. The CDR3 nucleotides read TGTGCCATCAGTGGCCGGACAGGGAGCACAGATACGCAGTATTTT. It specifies CAISGRTGSTDTQYF.

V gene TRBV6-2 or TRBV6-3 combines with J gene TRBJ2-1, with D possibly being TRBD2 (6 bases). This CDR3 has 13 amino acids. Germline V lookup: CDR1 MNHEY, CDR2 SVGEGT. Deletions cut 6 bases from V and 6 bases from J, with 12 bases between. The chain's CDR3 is CASSTRGFNEQFF. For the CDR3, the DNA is TGTGCCAGCAGCACTCGGGGGTTCAATGAGCAGTTCTTC.

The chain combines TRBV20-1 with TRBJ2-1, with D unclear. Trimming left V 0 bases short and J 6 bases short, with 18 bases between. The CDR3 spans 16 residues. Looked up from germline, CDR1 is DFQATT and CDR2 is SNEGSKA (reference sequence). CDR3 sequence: CSARDPVQRSGNEQFF. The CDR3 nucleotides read TGCAGTGCTAGAGATCCGGTCCAAAGATCCGGCAATGAGCAGTTCTTC.

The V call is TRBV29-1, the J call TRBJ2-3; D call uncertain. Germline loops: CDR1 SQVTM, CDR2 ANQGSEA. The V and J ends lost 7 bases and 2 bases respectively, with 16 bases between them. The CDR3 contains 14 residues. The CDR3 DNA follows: TGCAGCGCCCCTCCCGATCGCTACACAGATACGCAGTATTTT. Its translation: CSAPPDRYTDTQYF.

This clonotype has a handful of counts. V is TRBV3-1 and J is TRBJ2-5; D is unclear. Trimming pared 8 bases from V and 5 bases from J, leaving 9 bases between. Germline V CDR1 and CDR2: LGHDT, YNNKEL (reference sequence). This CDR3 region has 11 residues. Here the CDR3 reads CASGPYETQYF. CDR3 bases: TGTGCCAGCGGGCCGTATGAGACCCAGTACTTC.

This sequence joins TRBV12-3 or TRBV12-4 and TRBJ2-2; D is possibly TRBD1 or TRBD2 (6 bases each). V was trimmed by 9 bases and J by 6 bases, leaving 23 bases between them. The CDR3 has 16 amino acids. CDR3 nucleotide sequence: TGTGCCAGTCGGACAGTGAAGGGAGGCAAACCCGGGGAGCTGTTTTTT. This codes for CASRTVKGGKPGELFF.

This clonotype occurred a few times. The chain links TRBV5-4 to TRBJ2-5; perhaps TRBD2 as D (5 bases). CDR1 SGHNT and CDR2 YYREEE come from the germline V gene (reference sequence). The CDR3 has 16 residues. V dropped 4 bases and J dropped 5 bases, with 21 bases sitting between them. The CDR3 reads CASSHPTSLAGETQYF. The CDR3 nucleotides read TGTGCCAGCAGCCACCCGACAAGTCTAGCTGGGGAGACCCAGTACTTC. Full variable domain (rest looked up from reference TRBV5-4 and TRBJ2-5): ETGVTQSPTHLIKTRGQQVTLRCSSQSGHNTVSWYQQALGQGPQFIFQYYREEENGRGNFPPRFSGLQFPNYSSELNVNALELDDSALYLCASSHPTSLAGETQYFGPGTRLLVL.

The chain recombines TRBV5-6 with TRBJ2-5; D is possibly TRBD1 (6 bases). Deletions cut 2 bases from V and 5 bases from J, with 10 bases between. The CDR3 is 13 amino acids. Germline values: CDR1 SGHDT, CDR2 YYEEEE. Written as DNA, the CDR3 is TGTGCCAGCAGCTTTGACAGGTCCGAGACCCAGTACTTC. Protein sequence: CASSFDRSETQYF.

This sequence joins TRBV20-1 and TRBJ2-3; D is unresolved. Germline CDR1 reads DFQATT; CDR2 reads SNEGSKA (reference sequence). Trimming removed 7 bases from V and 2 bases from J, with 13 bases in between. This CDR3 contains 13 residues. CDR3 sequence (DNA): TGCAGTGTACTTAAAGGGTCCACAGATACGCAGTATTTT. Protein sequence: CSVLKGSTDTQYF.

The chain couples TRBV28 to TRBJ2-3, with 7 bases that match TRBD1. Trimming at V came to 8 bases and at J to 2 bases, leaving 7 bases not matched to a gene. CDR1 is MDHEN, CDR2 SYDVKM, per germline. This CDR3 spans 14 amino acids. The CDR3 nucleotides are TGTGCCAGCTCGGGACAGTCGAACACAGATACGCAGTATTTT. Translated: CASSGQSNTDTQYF.

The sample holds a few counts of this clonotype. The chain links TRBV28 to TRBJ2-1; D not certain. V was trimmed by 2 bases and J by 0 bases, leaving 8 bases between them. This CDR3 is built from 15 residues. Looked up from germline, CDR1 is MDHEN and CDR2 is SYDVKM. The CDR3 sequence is CASSLKRGSYNEQFF. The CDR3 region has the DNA TGTGCCAGCAGTTTAAAGCGTGGCTCCTACAATGAGCAGTTCTTC. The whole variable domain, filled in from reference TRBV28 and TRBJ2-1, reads DVKVTQSSRYLVKRTGEKVFLECVQDMDHENMFWYRQDPGLGLRLIYFSYDVKMKEKGDIPEGYSVSREKKERFSLILESASTNQTSMYLCASSLKRGSYNEQFFGPGTRLTVL.

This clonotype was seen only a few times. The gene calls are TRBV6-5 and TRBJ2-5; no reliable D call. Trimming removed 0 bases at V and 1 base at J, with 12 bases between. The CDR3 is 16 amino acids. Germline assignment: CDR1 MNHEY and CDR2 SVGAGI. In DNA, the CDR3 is TGTGCCAGCAGTTACTCGAGGACGAGAGGCCAAGAGACCCAGTACTTC. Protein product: CASSYSRTRGQETQYF.

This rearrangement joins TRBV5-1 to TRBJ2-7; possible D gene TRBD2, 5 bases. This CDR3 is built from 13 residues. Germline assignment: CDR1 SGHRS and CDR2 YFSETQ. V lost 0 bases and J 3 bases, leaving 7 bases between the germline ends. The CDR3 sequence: CASSLERFYEQYF. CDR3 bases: TGCGCCAGCAGCTTGGAGCGGTTCTACGAGCAGTACTTC.

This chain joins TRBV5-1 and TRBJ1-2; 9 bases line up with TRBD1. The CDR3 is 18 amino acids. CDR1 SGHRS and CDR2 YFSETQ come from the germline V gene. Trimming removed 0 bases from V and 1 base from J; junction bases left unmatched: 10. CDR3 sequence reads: CASSLGSGTGSFNYGYTF. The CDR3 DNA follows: TGCGCCAGCAGCTTGGGATCCGGGACAGGGTCCTTTAACTATGGCTACACCTTC.